The rows below give T cell receptor beta chains drawn from one sample of a study of cytomegalovirus exposure and HLA in healthy donors. Only in-frame clones appear in the TCRdb table, and some are missing; sequencing was by immunoSEQ multiplex PCR. This table holds a few hundred thousand clones, under 85% found once. The sequencing sample was made of PBMCs. These receptors came from a woman aged 45-65 years in good health and CMV-seropositive. CDR3s include the opening cysteine and the closing phenylalanine or tryptophan. A D gene is named only where the DNA matches it firmly. A clone size is listed for some rows: how often the clone was seen (once, few, many), or a class if it is expanded.

TRBJ2-1 TRBV5-1 - TRBD2 17 CASSLGWTSRGHNEQFF TGCGCCAGCAGCTTGGGATGGACTAGTAGGGGTCACAATGAGCAGTTCTTC
TRBJ2-5 TRBV18 - - 15 CASSPSPSPEGTQYF TGTGCCAGCTCACCTTCCCCTAGCCCAGAAGGGACCCAGTACTTC
TRBJ2-2 TRBV6-5 many TRBD2 16 CASSSSGGAATGELFF TGTGCCAGCAGTTCTAGCGGGGGGGCAGCGACCGGGGAGCTGTTTTTT
TRBJ2-5 TRBV28 - TRBD2 15 CASSLVGVGRETQYF TGTGCCAGCAGTTTGGTCGGGGTCGGGAGGGAGACCCAGTACTTC
TRBJ1-2 TRBV27 - - 15 CASSLTAITNYGYTF TGTGCCAGCAGTTTAACTGCCATAACTAACTATGGCTACACCTTC
TRBJ2-1 TRBV2 once TRBD2 14 CASSSSGPRRGEFF TGTGCCAGCAGTTCTAGCGGGCCCCGTCGTGGGGAGTTCTTC
TRBJ1-6 TRBV19 - TRBD1 16 CASSIGDRGVLSPLHF TGTGCCAGTAGTATTGGAGACAGGGGAGTTCTGTCACCCCTCCACTTT
TRBJ1-2 TRBV9 - TRBD1 13 CASSQGQLYGYTF TGTGCCAGCAGCCAGGGACAGCTCTATGGCTACACCTTC
TRBJ2-3 TRBV5-1 - TRBD2 19 CASSIPGTSGGTSTDTQYF TGCGCCAGCAGCATTCCAGGGACTAGCGGGGGAACTAGCACAGATACGCAGTATTTT
TRBJ2-7 TRBV30 once TRBD2 14 CAWSIVGGYYEQYF TGTGCCTGGAGTATAGTGGGGGGGTACTACGAGCAGTACTTC
TRBJ2-5 TRBV7-9 - TRBD1 18 CASSLGVLGQGAQETQYF TGTGCCAGCAGCTTAGGGGTCCTAGGACAGGGGGCGCAAGAGACCCAGTACTTC
TRBJ1-1 TRBV5-4 - TRBD1 15 CASSNRQGMNTEAFF TGTGCCAGCAGCAACCGACAGGGGATGAACACTGAAGCTTTCTTT
TRBJ2-1 TRBV5-1 - TRBD2 19 CASSLRGGGGWSSYNEQFF TGCGCCAGCAGCTTACGGGGCGGCGGGGGGTGGAGCTCCTACAATGAGCAGTTCTTC
TRBJ2-5 TRBV14 - - 15 CASSRSPQRQGTQYF TGTGCCAGCAGCCGTTCACCCCAAAGGCAGGGGACCCAGTACTTC
TRBJ1-2 TRBV5-4 - TRBD1 15 CASSFGTGINYGYTF TGTGCCAGCAGCTTCGGGACAGGGATCAACTATGGCTACACCTTC
TRBJ1-2 TRBV7-9 - TRBD1 14 CSSSHTGTGYGYTF TGTTCCAGCAGCCACACCGGGACAGGCTATGGCTACACCTTC
TRBJ1-2 TRBV5-1 - - 14 CASSTGQGVWGYTF TGCGCCAGCAGCACGGGACAAGGTGTTTGGGGCTACACCTTC
TRBJ1-4 TRBV7-2 few TRBD1 16 CASSHPRGTTNEKLFF TGTGCCAGCAGCCATCCCAGGGGGACAACTAATGAAAAACTGTTTTTT
TRBJ2-3 TRBV5-1 - TRBD1 16 CASSLAWTGRPDTQYF TGCGCCAGCAGCTTGGCGTGGACAGGAAGGCCAGATACGCAGTATTTT
TRBJ1-1 TRBV4-2 - - 15 CASSHNRVLNTEAFF TGTGCCAGCAGCCACAACAGGGTCTTGAATACTGAAGCTTTCTTT
TRBJ2-3 TRBV5-4 - - 13 CASSSDWGYTQYF TGTGCCAGCAGCAGTGACTGGGGCTATACGCAGTATTTT
TRBJ2-2 TRBV5-4 - - 13 CASSFSGVGELFF TGTGCCAGCAGCTTTTCAGGGGTCGGGGAGCTGTTTTTT
TRBJ2-7 TRBV27 once TRBD2 15 CASSWTSGGAYEQYF TGTGCCAGCAGTTGGACTAGCGGGGGGGCCTACGAGCAGTACTTC
TRBJ2-7 TRBV29-1 - TRBD1 15 CSVEDRRQGWGQQYF TGCAGCGTTGAAGATAGGAGACAGGGGTGGGGCCAGCAGTACTTC
TRBJ2-5 TRBV5-1 few - 15 CASSARPGFQETQYF TGCGCCAGCAGCGCACGACCAGGATTTCAAGAGACCCAGTACTTC
TRBJ1-2 TRBV9 few - 15 CASSVGHRTAYGYTF TGTGCCAGCAGCGTAGGCCACCGGACAGCCTATGGCTACACCTTC